These 28 T cell receptor beta chains were sequenced from one sample in a study of shared clonotypes between healthy human individuals. Libraries were prepared by immunoSEQ multiplex PCR; TCRdb keeps only in-frame clonotypes and omits some of them. The table shows millions of clones, with approximately 95% occurring only once. The naive CD8 population came from CD45RO-negative cells selected for CCR7, without terminally differentiated effector memory CD45RA+ cells. Material for sequencing was naive CD8+ T cells sorted from blood. These receptor sequences come from a man aged 18 to 29 in good health.

The V gene is TRBV4-3, the J gene TRBJ1-6; 8 bases are a match to TRBD1. The CDR3 covers 16 residues. With 0 bases clipped from V and 9 bases from J, the junction kept 7 bases outside the gene matches. CDR1 and CDR2 (germline): LGHNA, YSLEER. DNA of the CDR3: TGCGCCAGCAGCCAAGACGGACAGGGAGGGAGTTCACCCCTCCACTTT. Protein: CASSQDGQGGSSPLHF.

The sample holds one count of this clone. The chain combines TRBV18 with TRBJ2-5; D might be TRBD2 (5 bases). V was cut by 5 bases and J by 2 bases, with 18 bases left in between. Germline CDR1 and CDR2: KGHSH and LQKENI. The CDR3 covers 16 residues. The CDR3 sequence is CASSDDPGSIQETQYF. The CDR3 DNA sequence: TGTGCCAGCTCAGATGATCCGGGGTCTATACAAGAGACCCAGTACTTC.

This sequence joins TRBV5-5 and TRBJ1-1; D possibly corresponds to TRBD1 (6 bases). V was pared by 1 base and J by 0 bases, with 16 bases between. The CDR3 has 17 residues. The germline CDR1 and CDR2 sequences are SGHKS and YYEKEE (reference sequence). CDR3 residues: CASSLSPGGLMNTEAFF. The DNA for the CDR3 is TGTGCCAGCAGCTTGAGTCCGGGGGGCCTGATGAACACTGAAGCTTTCTTT. The whole variable domain, remainder taken from reference TRBV5-5 and TRBJ1-1, is DAGVTQSPTHLIKTRGQQVTLRCSPISGHKSVSWYQQVLGQGPQFIFQYYEKEERGRGNFPDRFSARQFPNYSSELNVNALLLGDSALYLCASSLSPGGLMNTEAFFGQGTRLTVV.

Note on this clone: No conserved phenylalanine or tryptophan ends this CDR3, so it is likely a read error. Because the CDR3's place on the DNA is in doubt, the DNA is left out and the CDR3 is given as listed by TCRdb. The chain has TRBV21-1 and TRBJ1-4; the table's D call, TRBD1, was not checked against the DNA. TRBV21-1 is recorded as a pseudogene. The CDR3 has 10 amino acids, counting both end residues. This CDR3 reads CASSTQGAGR.

This sequence joins TRBV13 and TRBJ2-5, with 7 bases fitting TRBD2. The CDR3 consists of 16 residues. V lost 4 bases and J lost 5; bases outside the gene matches: 13. Germline CDR1 and CDR2: PRHDT and FYEKMQ (reference sequence). CDR3 protein: CASSSAGDGGRETQYF. The CDR3 nucleotides are TGTGCCAGCAGCTCGGCGGGGGATGGCGGTAGGGAGACCCAGTACTTC.

The rearrangement uses TRBV6-6 and TRBJ2-7, with 7 bases aligning to TRBD2. V lost 7 bases, J lost 3 bases, and 15 bases stayed unmatched. The CDR3 runs 16 residues. In germline, CDR1 is MNHNY, CDR2 SVGAGI (reference sequence). CDR3 nucleotides: TGTGCCAGCACTCCAGCGGGGCTCGGGTATGACTACGAGCAGTACTTC. Protein product: CASTPAGLGYDYEQYF.

The chain links TRBV29-1 to TRBJ2-1; D is possibly TRBD2 (5 bases). The germline V gene has CDR1 SQVTM and CDR2 ANQGSEA. The length of the CDR3 is 12 residues. Trimming removed 8 bases from V and 7 bases from J, with 15 bases in between. The CDR3, as DNA: TGCAGCACTCTGGGTAGCGCGAATGAGCAGTTCTTC. Its protein is CSTLGSANEQFF.

The V and J genes are TRBV7-9 and TRBJ2-2; 9 bases fit TRBD1. The CDR3 has 16 residues. V gave up 1 base and J gave up 5 bases; unmatched junction bases: 5. CDR1 SEHNR and CDR2 FQNEAQ come from the germline V gene (reference sequence). The CDR3 DNA is TGTGCCAGCAGCTTAGAGACAGGGGGTGTGACCGGGGAGCTGTTTTTT. Translated: CASSLETGGVTGELFF.

The chain combines TRBV28 with TRBJ2-7, with 13 bases fitting TRBD2. V trimming: 7 bases; J trimming: 1 base; junction bases outside the gene matches: 13. CDR3 size: 18 residues. CDR1 and CDR2 (germline): MDHEN, SYDVKM. The CDR3 DNA reads as TGTGCCAGCACCAAGACTAGCGGGGGGCTACCTTTTTCCTACGAGCAGTACTTC. It translates to CASTKTSGGLPFSYEQYF.

The rearrangement joins TRBV7-4 to TRBJ1-5; 7 bases are shared with TRBD1. Trimming at V came to 1 base and at J to 7 bases, leaving 4 bases not matched to a gene. Germline V gives CDR1 SGHVT, CDR2 SQSDAQ. The CDR3 runs 14 residues. The CDR3 region is CASSLGQGGQPQHF. The CDR3, as DNA: TGTGCCAGCAGCTTAGGACAGGGTGGACAGCCCCAGCATTTT. Full variable domain (remainder filled in from reference TRBV7-4 and TRBJ1-5): GAGVSQSPRYKVAKRGRDVALRCDSISGHVTLYWYRQTLGQGSEVLTYSQSDAQRDKSGRPSGRFSAERPERSVSTLKIQRTEQGDSAVYLCASSLGQGGQPQHFGDGTRLSIL.

This clone was recorded only once. The chain recombines TRBV5-4 with TRBJ2-5; TRBD2 matches at 10 bases. Trimming at V came to 10 bases and at J to 5 bases, leaving 8 bases not matched to a gene. The CDR3 is 13 residues long. Germline V gene sequence: CDR1 SGHNT, CDR2 YYREEE (reference sequence). This chain's CDR3 is CADGAGGPETQYF. Here the CDR3 DNA reads TGTGCCGACGGAGCGGGAGGGCCGGAGACCCAGTACTTC.

This sequence joins TRBV6-6 and TRBJ2-1; 7 nucleotides line up with TRBD2. Germline V gives CDR1 MNHNY, CDR2 SVGAGI (reference sequence). The V gene end was trimmed by 5 bases and the J gene end by 2 bases; junction bases not matched to a gene: 3. There are 14 residues in the CDR3. This chain's CDR3 is CASSTTSAYNEQFF. In nucleotides, the CDR3 is TGTGCCAGCAGTACCACTAGCGCCTACAATGAGCAGTTCTTC.

This clone was seen just once. The chain recombines TRBV9 with TRBJ2-7; D is possibly TRBD1 (6 bases). CDR1 and CDR2 from the germline V gene are SGDLS and YYNGEE. Between the trimmed V and J ends, which lost 0 bases and 2 bases, there was a span of 12 bases. The CDR3 is made up of 15 amino acids. CDR3: CASSVGMGAAYEQYF. CDR3 nucleotide sequence: TGTGCCAGCAGCGTAGGGATGGGGGCGGCCTACGAGCAGTACTTC.

The CDR3 loop is CASSGVAGGYGYTF. Here the CDR3 DNA reads TGCGCCAGCAGCGGAGTCGCCGGAGGCTATGGCTACACCTTC. The rearrangement links TRBV5-1 to TRBJ1-2; D gene uncertain. V lost 4 bases, J lost 4 bases, and 14 bases lay in between. Germline V gene lookup returns CDR1 SGHRS and CDR2 YFSETQ. The CDR3 is 14 residues long.

The V and J genes are TRBV5-5 and TRBJ1-6, with unresolved D. CDR1 is SGHKS, CDR2 YYEKEE, per germline (reference sequence). This CDR3 is 15 amino acids long. The V and J ends lost 0 bases and 5 bases respectively, with 9 bases between them. The CDR3 coding sequence is TGTGCCAGCAGCTTGGGGGCGGGCAATAATTCACCCCTCCACTTT. It is translated as CASSLGAGNNSPLHF.

The chain is built from TRBV9 and TRBJ1-1; a weak D match, TRBD1 (5 bases). Germline V gene lookup returns CDR1 SGDLS and CDR2 YYNGEE. The CDR3 covers 17 residues. Trimming cost V 4 bases and J 6 bases, with 25 bases left between them. The CDR3 here is CASSSTSPGWGNAEAFF. CDR3 coding DNA: TGTGCCAGCAGCTCCACCTCCCCGGGCTGGGGGAATGCTGAAGCTTTCTTT.

This clone was recorded only once. The CDR3 here is CASSPTEGMNQYF. The CDR3 DNA reads TGTGCCAGCAGCCCCACCGAAGGGATGAACCAGTACTTC. This chain links TRBV7-9 with TRBJ2-5, with no clear D. With 5 bases removed from V and 10 bases from J, the gap between germline ends came to 17 bases. The CDR3 has 13 amino acids. Germline V gene lookup returns CDR1 SEHNR and CDR2 FQNEAQ (reference sequence).

Remarks on this clone: The same CDR3 can be traced to other DNA sequences in this sample. This chain uses TRBV5-4 with TRBJ2-3; no definite D call. Germline V lookup: CDR1 SGHNT, CDR2 YYREEE (reference sequence). The CDR3 is 12 amino acids. V lost 3 bases, J lost 0 bases, and 2 bases lay in between. The CDR3 region has the DNA TGTGCCAGCAGCTCTAGCACAGATACGCAGTATTTT. It translates to CASSSSTDTQYF.

This chain links TRBV20-1 with TRBJ1-5; D remains ambiguous. Trimming took 5 bases from V and 4 from J, leaving 6 bases between them. The germline V gene encodes CDR1 DFQATT and CDR2 SNEGSKA (reference sequence). The CDR3 is 11 residues long. This chain's CDR3 is CSAFLNQPQHF. The CDR3 DNA reads TGCAGTGCTTTTCTTAATCAGCCCCAGCATTTT.

The CDR3 sequence is CASSWTSYEQYF. The CDR3 DNA is TGTGCCAGCAGTTGGACGTCCTACGAGCAGTACTTC. The chain uses TRBV28 and TRBJ2-7; no clear D. CDR1 is MDHEN and CDR2 is SYDVKM in the germline V gene. The germline V and J ends were trimmed by 4 bases and 1 base, with 5 bases remaining between them. This CDR3 has 12 residues. Supplemented by reference TRBV28 and TRBJ2-7, the full variable domain reads DVKVTQSSRYLVKRTGEKVFLECVQDMDHENMFWYRQDPGLGLRLIYFSYDVKMKEKGDIPEGYSVSREKKERFSLILESASTNQTSMYLCASSWTSYEQYFGPGTRLTVT.

On this clone: Other nucleotide sequences in the sample specify the same CDR3. V is TRBV5-1 and J is TRBJ2-3, with D possibly matching TRBD1 (6 bases). The germline V gene has CDR1 SGHRS and CDR2 YFSETQ. The CDR3 loop spans 15 amino acids. V was clipped by 0 bases and J by 0 bases, with 8 bases between them. CDR3 region: CASSLDRASTDTQYF. The DNA for the CDR3 is TGCGCCAGCAGCTTGGACAGGGCCAGCACAGATACGCAGTATTTT.

The V call is TRBV6-5, the J call TRBJ1-2; perhaps TRBD1 as D (5 bases). This CDR3 region has 13 residues. Germline CDR1 MNHEY, CDR2 SVGAGI. V was trimmed by 3 bases and J by 6 bases, leaving 11 bases between them. CDR3 nucleotide sequence: TGTGCCAGCAGTTATTCCCAGACAGATGGCTACACCTTC. Protein sequence: CASSYSQTDGYTF.

The genes are TRBV15 and TRBJ2-3, with a tentative D call TRBD2 (7 bases). Germline loops: CDR1 LNHNV, CDR2 YYDKDF (reference sequence). The CDR3 contains 15 residues. V was trimmed by 3 bases and J by 7 bases, leaving 17 bases between them. CDR3 region: CATSSPSGGLNTQYF. The CDR3, as DNA: TGTGCCACCAGCAGCCCCTCCGGGGGGCTAAATACGCAGTATTTT.

V and J are TRBV12-2 and TRBJ1-5; no DNA check was done on the table's D call, TRBD1. TRBV12-2 is an annotated pseudogene. This CDR3 region has 16 residues. The DNA of the CDR3 is TGTGCAAGTCGGCGGACAGGGGGCGGCAGCAATCAGCCCCAGCATTTT. This sequence encodes CASRRTGGGSNQPQHF.

The CDR3 DNA is TGTGCCAGCCAGGCAGGGAATGAAAAACTGTTTTTT. Residues: CASQAGNEKLFF. The gene calls are TRBV7-9 and TRBJ1-4; D is possibly TRBD1 (5 bases). The CDR3 extends over 12 amino acids. V was cut by 8 bases and J by 5 bases, with 9 bases left in between. In germline, CDR1 is SEHNR, CDR2 FQNEAQ (reference sequence).

This sequence joins TRBV15 and TRBJ1-6; no firm D call. V lost 1 base to trimming and J lost 0 bases, with 10 bases between them. CDR3 length: 17 amino acids. Germline CDR1 is LNHNV and CDR2 is YYDKDF (reference sequence). CDR3 sequence: CATSRGLGSSYNSPLHF. The CDR3 bases are TGTGCCACCAGCAGAGGCTTGGGGAGCTCCTATAATTCACCCCTCCACTTT.

A word on this clone: Other DNA sequences within the sample encode an identical CDR3. This chain links TRBV4-1 with TRBJ2-7, with a tentative D call TRBD1 (6 bases). Germline V gives CDR1 MGHRA, CDR2 YSYEKL. This CDR3 has 15 residues. V lost 1 base to trimming and J lost 2 bases, with 12 bases between them. The CDR3 region is CASSQGQGGTYEQYF. For the CDR3, the DNA is TGCGCCAGCAGCCAAGGCCAAGGGGGAACCTACGAGCAGTACTTC.

As concerns this clone: This sample includes further DNA sequences coding for the same CDR3. V is TRBV19 and J is TRBJ2-7, with TRBD2 matching 11 bases. V shed 4 bases, J shed 0 bases, and the junction held 2 bases outside the gene matches. The CDR3 is 15 amino acids. Germline V gives CDR1 LNHDA, CDR2 SQIVND (reference sequence). Here the CDR3 reads CASSTTSGSSYEQYF. The CDR3 bases are TGTGCCAGTAGTACCACTAGCGGGAGCTCCTACGAGCAGTACTTC. Supplemented by reference TRBV19 and TRBJ2-7, the full variable domain reads DGGITQSPKYLFRKEGQNVTLSCEQNLNHDAMYWYRQDPGQGLRLIYYSQIVNDFQKGDIAEGYSVSREKKESFPLTVTSAQKNPTAFYLCASSTTSGSSYEQYFGPGTRLTVT.